Below are 31 T cell receptor beta chains sequenced from a single sample in a study of technical replicates of blood from a few donors. The protocol was immunoSEQ multiplex PCR, while the TCRdb copy is restricted to in-frame clones and leaves out a portion. In the table there are some 70,000 clones, about 97% of which are singletons. The source material was T cells isolated from PBMCs. Source of these receptors: a human donor in good health.

V and J are TRBV2 and TRBJ1-3; D call uncertain. Trimming pared 5 bases from V and 4 bases from J, leaving 12 bases between. CDR1 is SNHLY and CDR2 is FYNNEI in the germline V gene. This CDR3 is 14 amino acids long. DNA of the CDR3: TGTGCCAGCAGTATTACTAGATCCGGAAACACCATATATTTT. It encodes CASSITRSGNTIYF.

This chain links TRBV19 with TRBJ1-2; D gene ambiguous. Germline values: CDR1 LNHDA, CDR2 SQIVND (reference sequence). Trimming took 0 bases from V and 6 from J, leaving 11 bases between them. This CDR3 is built from 14 residues. CDR3 DNA: TGTGCCAGTAGTATAGATCTCGTGGAGAATGGCTACACCTTC. It encodes CASSIDLVENGYTF. Complete variable domain (other parts from reference TRBV19 and TRBJ1-2): DGGITQSPKYLFRKEGQNVTLSCEQNLNHDAMYWYRQDPGQGLRLIYYSQIVNDFQKGDIAEGYSVSREKKESFPLTVTSAQKNPTAFYLCASSIDLVENGYTFGSGTRLTVV.

The rearrangement uses TRBV11-3 and TRBJ2-7; D may be TRBD2 (5 bases). Germline loops: CDR1 SGHNT, CDR2 YENEEA. The V gene lost 0 bases and the J gene lost 5 bases, with 8 bases spanning the gap. The CDR3 length is 13 residues. CDR3 sequence (DNA): TGTGCCAGCAGCTTAGACGGGATCCACGAGCAGTACTTC. This sequence encodes CASSLDGIHEQYF.

The rearrangement joins TRBV12-1 to TRBJ1-5. TRBV12-1 is classified as a pseudogene. The CDR3 sequence is 11 residues long. The CDR3 sequence: CASSFSQPQHF. The CDR3 region has the DNA TGTGCCAGCAGCTTTAGCCAGCCCCAGCATTTT.

V and J are TRBV5-4 and TRBJ2-1; 9 nucleotides align to TRBD1. Per the germline V gene, CDR1 is SGHNT and CDR2 is YYREEE (reference sequence). Trimming took 5 bases from V and 3 from J; bases not matched to a gene: 6. The CDR3 loop spans 15 amino acids. Here the CDR3 reads CASRGRDRDYNEQFF. DNA of the CDR3: TGTGCCAGCAGGGGGAGGGACAGGGACTACAATGAGCAGTTCTTC. Looking up the rest from reference TRBV5-4 and TRBJ2-1 gives the full variable domain: ETGVTQSPTHLIKTRGQQVTLRCSSQSGHNTVSWYQQALGQGPQFIFQYYREEENGRGNFPPRFSGLQFPNYSSELNVNALELDDSALYLCASRGRDRDYNEQFFGPGTRLTVL.

This clone occurred once. One junction end does not reproduce the germline sequence, and a read error may be involved. The chain couples TRBV11-2 to TRBJ1-2, with D perhaps TRBD1 (6 bases). The CDR3 covers 14 residues. Germline V gene sequence: CDR1 SGHAT, CDR2 FQNNGV. In DNA, the CDR3 is TGTGCCAGCAGCGTAGACAGGTTAAGCTATGGCTACACCTTC. Translated, it gives CASSVDRLSYGYTF.

The V gene is TRBV27, the J gene TRBJ1-1, with D possibly TRBD1 on 5 matching bases. Looked up from germline, CDR1 is MNHEY and CDR2 is SMNVEV (reference sequence). V lost 4 bases and J lost 2, with 11 bases in between. The CDR3 covers 14 residues. The CDR3 loop is CASSSGISNTEAFF. The DNA for the CDR3 is TGTGCCAGCAGTTCAGGGATATCAAACACTGAAGCTTTCTTT.

The chain links TRBV30 to TRBJ2-1; possibly TRBD2 for D (5 bases). The CDR3 loop spans 17 amino acids. Trimming removed 0 bases from V and 5 bases from J, with 20 bases in between. Per germline, CDR1 GTSNPN and CDR2 SVGIG (reference sequence). The CDR3 region is CAWSVKLEELFHNEQFF. Written as DNA, the CDR3 is TGTGCCTGGAGTGTAAAGTTGGAGGAGCTCTTCCACAATGAGCAGTTCTTC.

V is TRBV7-3 and J is TRBJ2-2; 13 positions match TRBD2. The germline V gene encodes CDR1 SGHTA and CDR2 FQGTGA. This CDR3 region has 17 residues. Trimming removed 5 bases from V and 7 bases from J; junction bases left unmatched: 10. DNA of the CDR3: TGTGCCAGCAGCAGAACTAGCGGGAGGGCCGAGGGCGGGGAGCTGTTTTTT. Its translation: CASSRTSGRAEGGELFF.

The V and J genes are TRBV10-1 and TRBJ2-1, with 9 nucleotides matching TRBD1. Germline trimming cut 6 bases from V and 2 bases from J; bases unmatched to any gene: 5. Germline V gives CDR1 WNHNN, CDR2 SYGVQD (reference sequence). The CDR3 extends over 15 amino acids. CDR3 bases: TGCGCCAGCAGCGAACAGGGGGCAACCTACAATGAGCAGTTCTTC. Its translation is CASSEQGATYNEQFF.

The chain recombines TRBV7-9 with TRBJ2-1; 8 nucleotides agree with TRBD1. The CDR3 length is 15 residues. Germline V gene data show CDR1 as SEHNR and CDR2 as FQNEAQ (reference sequence). V was clipped by 0 bases and J by 9 bases; unmatched bases: 7. In DNA form, the CDR3 reads TGTGCCAGCAGCTTAGCGCAGGGGGCGAGGAGTGAGCAGTTCTTC. Translation gives CASSLAQGARSEQFF.

There are a few counts of this clone. The chain carries TRBV19 and TRBJ1-3; 8 bases map to TRBD1. The CDR3 spans 18 residues. Germline V gene data show CDR1 as LNHDA and CDR2 as SQIVND (reference sequence). J lost 0 bases, V lost 3 bases, and 10 bases had no gene match. CDR3 coding DNA: TGTGCCAGTAGTATTCGACAGGGGACTTACAACTCTGGAAACACCATATATTTT. This encodes CASSIRQGTYNSGNTIYF.

This chain joins TRBV19 and TRBJ1-5, with D possibly matching TRBD1 (5 bases). Germline CDR1 LNHDA, CDR2 SQIVND (reference sequence). The CDR3 extends over 13 amino acids. Trimming removed 7 bases at V and 2 bases at J, with 9 bases between. CDR3 loop: CASIGRGNQPQHF. CDR3 DNA sequence: TGTGCCAGTATAGGCAGGGGCAATCAGCCCCAGCATTTT.

This chain links TRBV13 with TRBJ1-5; D is possibly TRBD1 (5 bases). Per germline, CDR1 PRHDT and CDR2 FYEKMQ (reference sequence). V lost 4 bases, J lost 9 bases, and 7 bases lay in between. CDR3 length: 11 amino acids. CDR3 amino acids: CASSSGGPQHF. The CDR3 bases are TGTGCCAGCAGCTCCGGGGGGCCCCAGCATTTT. Using reference TRBV13 and TRBJ1-5 for the parts outside the CDR3, the full variable domain is AAGVIQSPRHLIKEKRETATLKCYPIPRHDTVYWYQQGPGQDPQFLISFYEKMQSDKGSIPDRFSAQQFSDYHSELNMSSLELGDSALYFCASSSGGPQHFGDGTRLSIL.

The J gene is TRBJ1-1, the V gene TRBV30, with TRBD1 as a possible D gene (6 bases). CDR1 is GTSNPN, CDR2 SVGIG, per germline (reference sequence). Trimming removed 1 base from V and 12 bases from J, with 15 bases in between. CDR3 size: 12 residues. The CDR3 is CAWSENRVFTFF. For the CDR3, the DNA is TGTGCCTGGAGTGAAAACAGGGTCTTTACTTTCTTT.

This rearrangement joins TRBV7-3 to TRBJ2-5; D is unresolved. The germline gives CDR1 SGHTA, CDR2 FQGTGA. V dropped 1 base and J dropped 2 bases, with 8 bases sitting between them. There are 14 residues in the CDR3. CDR3 nucleotide sequence: TGTGCCAGCAGCTTAAGTCAGGCTCAAGAGACCCAGTACTTC. Translating it yields CASSLSQAQETQYF.

This clone was observed once. The rearrangement uses TRBV19 and TRBJ2-1, with D perhaps TRBD1 (5 bases). The CDR3 spans 11 residues. Per germline, CDR1 LNHDA and CDR2 SQIVND (reference sequence). V dropped 4 bases and J dropped 10 bases, with 8 bases sitting between them. This chain's CDR3 is CASSTRGEQFF. The CDR3 nucleotides are TGTGCCAGTAGTACTAGGGGCGAGCAGTTCTTC. The full variable domain, completed using reference TRBV19 and TRBJ2-1, is DGGITQSPKYLFRKEGQNVTLSCEQNLNHDAMYWYRQDPGQGLRLIYYSQIVNDFQKGDIAEGYSVSREKKESFPLTVTSAQKNPTAFYLCASSTRGEQFFGPGTRLTVL.

V is TRBV5-1 and J is TRBJ2-1; D is unclear. Germline CDR1 SGHRS, CDR2 YFSETQ. The V gene lost 6 bases and the J gene lost 0 bases, with 16 bases spanning the gap. The CDR3 is 16 residues long. Here the CDR3 DNA reads TGCGCCAGCAAACCTGGTAGAGGCCTCTCCTACAATGAGCAGTTCTTC. It encodes CASKPGRGLSYNEQFF.

The chain employs TRBV7-3 and TRBJ1-1; weak D call: TRBD1 (6 bases). This CDR3 region has 14 residues. Germline-derived CDR1 and CDR2 are SGHTA and FQGTGA. V gave up 5 bases and J gave up 1 base, with 11 bases separating them. This CDR3 is CASSPRTENTEAFF. The CDR3 DNA is TGTGCCAGCAGCCCCCGGACAGAGAACACTGAAGCTTTCTTT.

The V call is TRBV5-6, the J call TRBJ1-2; D gene ambiguous. CDR1 is SGHDT, CDR2 YYEEEE, per germline. The length of the CDR3 is 16 residues. The V end was cut by 0 bases, the J end by 5 bases, with 17 bases between. The chain's CDR3 is CASSLARSGMDYGYTF. CDR3 coding DNA: TGTGCCAGCAGCTTGGCCCGATCAGGAATGGATTATGGCTACACCTTC. The full variable domain, with the rest looked up from reference TRBV5-6 and TRBJ1-2, is DAGVTQSPTHLIKTRGQQVTLRCSPKSGHDTVSWYQQALGQGPQFIFQYYEEEERQRGNFPDRFSGHQFPNYSSELNVNALLLGDSALYLCASSLARSGMDYGYTFGSGTRLTVV.

This chain uses TRBV5-5 with TRBJ1-2; D is ambiguous. Trimming pared 1 base from V and 4 bases from J, leaving 8 bases between. CDR3 length equals 13 residues. The V gene's germline CDR1 is SGHKS and CDR2 YYEKEE (reference sequence). In nucleotides, the CDR3 is TGTGCCAGCAGCTTGACAGAAACCTATGGCTACACCTTC. It codes for CASSLTETYGYTF.

The J gene is TRBJ2-1, the V gene TRBV9; 14 bases agree with TRBD2. From germline, CDR1 is SGDLS and CDR2 YYNGEE. The CDR3 length is 16 residues. J lost 9 bases, V lost 1 base, and 6 bases had no gene match. The CDR3 loop is CASSVLGTSGSSEQFF. The CDR3 bases are TGTGCCAGCAGCGTACTAGGGACTAGCGGGAGTAGTGAGCAGTTCTTC.

This clone has a single count. This chain links TRBV6-1 with TRBJ1-5; possibly TRBD1 for D (5 bases). V lost 2 bases to trimming and J lost 4 bases, with 12 bases between them. This CDR3 is 15 amino acids long. Germline loops: CDR1 MNHNS, CDR2 SASEGT. CDR3 loop: CASSEMGLQNQPQHF. The CDR3 DNA reads TGTGCCAGCAGTGAAATGGGGCTCCAAAATCAGCCCCAGCATTTT.

V is TRBV11-3 and J is TRBJ2-7; no reliable D call. Germline CDR1 reads SGHNT; CDR2 reads YENEEA. V shed 1 base and J shed 0 bases, with 4 bases lying between them. The CDR3 has 13 amino acids. The CDR3 DNA is TGTGCCAGCAGCTTAGGCGGCTCCTACGAGCAGTACTTC. It is translated as CASSLGGSYEQYF.

The rearrangement joins TRBV5-1 to TRBJ2-7; possibly TRBD2 for D (6 bases). The germline V gene encodes CDR1 SGHRS and CDR2 YFSETQ. V lost 1 base and J 6 bases, leaving 11 bases between the germline ends. This CDR3 region has 13 residues. CDR3 amino acids: CASSLTSSSEQYF. The CDR3 DNA is TGCGCCAGCAGCTTGACTAGCTCCAGCGAGCAGTACTTC.

CDR3 protein: CASSPRGTSYEQYF. The CDR3 DNA sequence: TGTGCCAGTAGTCCAAGGGGGACCTCCTACGAGCAGTACTTC. The chain links TRBV19 to TRBJ2-7; D might be TRBD1 (6 bases). CDR1 is LNHDA, CDR2 SQIVND, per germline (reference sequence). CDR3 length equals 14 residues. The V gene lost 5 bases and the J gene lost 0 bases, with 11 bases spanning the gap.

This rearrangement joins TRBV7-2 to TRBJ2-7; the match to TRBD2 covers 8 bases. Germline trimming cut 1 base from V and 2 bases from J; bases unmatched to any gene: 13. The germline V gene has CDR1 SGHTA and CDR2 FQGNSA. The CDR3 is made up of 18 amino acids. CDR3 sequence reads: CASSLVSSGRTAPYEQYF. CDR3 coding DNA: TGTGCCAGCAGCTTAGTTTCTAGCGGGCGGACCGCACCCTACGAGCAGTACTTC.

The J gene is TRBJ2-7, the V gene TRBV27, with TRBD2 as a possible D gene (5 bases). Trimming left V 7 bases short and J 2 bases short, with 12 bases between. Per the germline V gene, CDR1 is MNHEY and CDR2 is SMNVEV (reference sequence). The CDR3 loop spans 13 amino acids. The CDR3 reads CASTNGLTYEQYF. The CDR3, as DNA: TGTGCCAGCACCAACGGACTTACCTACGAGCAGTACTTC.

This clone was seen once. This chain uses TRBV2 with TRBJ2-3; 8 bases fit TRBD1. V gave up 8 bases and J gave up 1 base; unmatched junction bases: 5. Germline CDR1 and CDR2: SNHLY and FYNNEI. CDR3 length: 14 amino acids. CDR3 sequence: CASVPGQGTDTQYF. Written as DNA, the CDR3 is TGTGCCAGCGTACCGGGACAGGGCACAGATACGCAGTATTTT.

The gene calls are TRBV5-8 and TRBJ1-5; weak D call: TRBD1 (6 bases). The ends were cut back, 4 bases at V and 2 bases at J, with 13 bases in the middle. Germline V gene data show CDR1 as SGHTS and CDR2 as YDEGEE. The CDR3 spans 15 residues. As DNA, the CDR3 is TGTGCCAGCAGCCACAGGGTTTGGGGCAATCAGCCCCAGCATTTT. Translated, it gives CASSHRVWGNQPQHF.

V and J are TRBV7-3 and TRBJ2-3, with D hard to call. The germline V gene has CDR1 SGHTA and CDR2 FQGTGA. Between the trimmed V and J ends, which lost 1 base and 6 bases, there was a span of 11 bases. The CDR3 loop spans 14 amino acids. The CDR3 region has the DNA TGTGCCAGCAGCTTAAGCCGGAGTAGCGATACGCAGTATTTT. Its translation is CASSLSRSSDTQYF.